Following are 30 T cell receptor beta chains from one sample sequenced in a study of cytomegalovirus exposure and HLA in healthy donors. 60 Vbeta and 13 Jbeta primers were used in PCR. Some clones are missing from TCRdb's copy, which holds only in-frame ones; the method was immunoSEQ multiplex PCR. The data show about 94,000 clones, with about four fifths seen just once and 10% held by the top ten. Sequencing used PBMCs. These receptors were obtained from a human donor in good health.

V and J are TRBV7-2 and TRBJ1-6; 8 bases line up with TRBD1. Germline CDR1 reads SGHTA; CDR2 reads FQGNSA. The trim removed 6 bases at V and 9 bases at J, leaving 10 bases unmatched. The CDR3 extends over 15 amino acids. The CDR3 here is CASRGDRGLFSPLHF. The CDR3, as DNA: TGTGCCAGCAGGGGTGACAGGGGTTTATTTTCACCCCTCCACTTT.

The chain has TRBV6-1 and TRBJ2-1, with 9 bases that match TRBD2. V lost 3 bases to trimming and J lost 8 bases; unmatched junction nucleotides: 11. CDR3 length: 16 amino acids. Germline V CDR1 and CDR2: MNHNS, SASEGT. CDR3 protein: CASSDPGQREADEQFF. CDR3 coding DNA: TGTGCCAGCAGTGACCCCGGCCAGCGGGAGGCGGATGAGCAGTTCTTC.

The rearrangement uses TRBV14 and TRBJ2-7, with 8 bases matching TRBD1. The V and J ends lost 5 bases and 11 bases, in that order; junction bases with no gene match: 8. The CDR3 is made up of 12 amino acids. Germline values: CDR1 SGHDN, CDR2 FVKESK. Written as DNA, the CDR3 is TGTGCCAGCAGCGGGGGACAGGCCCCTAAGTACTTC. Its translation: CASSGGQAPKYF. Full variable domain (missing parts from reference TRBV14 and TRBJ2-7): EAGVTQFPSHSVIEKGQTVTLRCDPISGHDNLYWYRRVMGKEIKFLLHFVKESKQDESGMPNNRFLAERTGGTYSTLKVQPAELEDSGVYFCASSGGQAPKYFGPGTRLTVT.

The rearrangement joins TRBV9 to TRBJ2-3; 7 positions agree with TRBD2. V lost 4 bases, J lost 0 bases, and 5 bases stayed unmatched. CDR1 and CDR2 (germline): SGDLS, YYNGEE. This CDR3 has 15 amino acids. CDR3 DNA sequence: TGTGCCAGCAGCCTCGAGCGGGGAAGCACAGATACGCAGTATTTT. Its protein product is CASSLERGSTDTQYF.

The chain links TRBV29-1 to TRBJ2-7; D might be TRBD2 (6 bases). This CDR3 region has 10 residues. Trimming took 7 bases from V and 5 from J, leaving 9 bases between them. The germline gives CDR1 SQVTM, CDR2 ANQGSEA. Written as DNA, the CDR3 is TGCAGCGGCGGGGACCACGAGCAGTACTTC. Translating it yields CSGGDHEQYF.

This chain joins TRBV7-9 and TRBJ2-2; 9 bases map to TRBD2. V shed 3 bases and J 2 bases; nucleotides not matched to a gene: 7. The CDR3 spans 17 residues. CDR1 is SEHNR, CDR2 FQNEAQ, per germline (reference sequence). CDR3 amino acids: CASSFSTSGYNTGELFF. CDR3 nucleotides: TGTGCCAGCAGCTTCAGCACTAGCGGGTATAACACCGGGGAGCTGTTTTTT. Combining the CDR3 with reference TRBV7-9 and TRBJ2-2 gives the whole variable domain DTGVSQNPRHKITKRGQNVTFRCDPISEHNRLYWYRQTLGQGPEFLTYFQNEAQLEKSRLLSDRFSAERPKGSFSTLEIQRTEQGDSAMYLCASSFSTSGYNTGELFFGEGSRLTVL.

V and J are TRBV5-4 and TRBJ2-2; possibly TRBD1 for D (6 bases). Germline lookup yields CDR1 SGHNT and CDR2 YYREEE (reference sequence). Trimming took off 4 bases at V and 1 base at J, with 14 bases between the two ends. The CDR3 is 16 amino acids. CDR3 protein: CASSPGPGENTGELFF. The CDR3 DNA is TGTGCCAGCAGCCCCGGGCCAGGGGAGAACACCGGGGAGCTGTTTTTT.

CDR3 residues: CASSSTSGRYEQYF. The CDR3 DNA reads TGTGCCAGCAGTTCAACTAGCGGGCGATACGAGCAGTACTTC. This chain uses TRBV6-6 with TRBJ2-7, with 9 nucleotides matching TRBD2. There are 14 residues in the CDR3. The germline V gene encodes CDR1 MNHNY and CDR2 SVGAGI (reference sequence). With V trimmed by 4 bases and J by 4 bases, 5 bases remained unmatched.

The genes are TRBV4-3 and TRBJ1-2; 7 nucleotides align to TRBD1. CDR3 length: 16 amino acids. Trimming at V came to 1 base and at J to 8 bases, leaving 13 bases not matched to a gene. Looked up from germline, CDR1 is LGHNA and CDR2 is YSLEER. The CDR3 loop reads CASSQGQQGGLGGYTF. In nucleotides, the CDR3 is TGCGCCAGCAGCCAAGGTCAGCAGGGGGGACTTGGGGGCTACACCTTC.

This sequence joins TRBV7-6 and TRBJ2-7, with no clear D. V shed 2 bases and J shed 3 bases, with 5 bases lying between them. The V gene's germline CDR1 is SGHVS and CDR2 FNYEAQ. The CDR3 has 12 amino acids. CDR3 DNA sequence: TGTGCCAGCAGCTTACAGAACTACGAGCAGTACTTC. It specifies CASSLQNYEQYF.

This chain uses TRBV25-1 with TRBJ1-2; TRBD1 is a possible D gene (5 bases). Trimming took 7 bases from V and 8 from J, leaving 14 bases between them. The CDR3 consists of 12 residues. Germline V CDR1 and CDR2: MGHDK, SYGVNS. CDR3 nucleotides: TGTGCCAGCAATGCCCCTGGGGGGGGCTACACCTTC. This codes for CASNAPGGGYTF.

J is TRBJ1-1 and V is TRBV6-1; 9 bases match TRBD1. The V and J ends lost 7 bases and 3 bases, in that order; junction bases with no gene match: 6. CDR3 length: 14 amino acids. Germline V gene data show CDR1 as MNHNS and CDR2 as SASEGT. CDR3 region: CASTPGTGYTEAFF. The CDR3 DNA reads as TGTGCCAGCACCCCCGGGACAGGGTACACTGAAGCTTTCTTT.

The chain uses TRBV29-1 and TRBJ2-3; D is unclear. The CDR3 spans 13 residues. The V end was cut by 3 bases, the J end by 0 bases, with 7 bases between. CDR1 and CDR2 from the germline V gene are SQVTM and ANQGSEA. The CDR3 loop reads CSVESTSTDTQYF. CDR3 bases: TGCAGCGTTGAGTCCACTAGCACAGATACGCAGTATTTT.

Worth noting for this clone: Distinct nucleotide sequences in the sample also encode this CDR3. The chain has TRBV28 and TRBJ1-1; unclear D gene. The CDR3 has 12 amino acids. V lost 6 bases and J lost 3, with 8 bases in between. CDR1 is MDHEN and CDR2 is SYDVKM in the germline V gene. CDR3 region: CASSPRYTEAFF. The DNA of the CDR3 is TGTGCCAGCAGCCCTCGTTACACTGAAGCTTTCTTT.

This clone was seen a handful of times. The rearrangement links TRBV14 to TRBJ2-7; D might be TRBD1 (6 bases). Trimming removed 5 bases from V and 3 bases from J, with 11 bases in between. CDR1 SGHDN and CDR2 FVKESK come from the germline V gene. The CDR3 extends over 13 amino acids. CDR3 DNA sequence: TGTGCCAGCAGCGACAGGAACCTCTACGAGCAGTACTTC. It specifies CASSDRNLYEQYF.

The rearrangement joins TRBV9 to TRBJ2-5, with a tentative D call TRBD2 (5 bases). Germline CDR1 is SGDLS and CDR2 is YYNGEE. CDR3 length: 13 residues. V dropped 0 bases and J dropped 7 bases, with 10 bases sitting between them. CDR3 sequence: CASSVAAEGTQYF. The CDR3 nucleotides read TGTGCCAGCAGCGTAGCGGCCGAGGGGACCCAGTACTTC.

The chain carries TRBV6-1 and TRBJ1-1; D is undetermined. The CDR3 sequence is 13 residues long. V lost 0 bases and J lost 7, with 9 bases in between. The germline V gene has CDR1 MNHNS and CDR2 SASEGT. CDR3 bases: TGTGCCAGCAGTGAAGCCCCCGGGTTTGAAGCTTTCTTT. Its translation: CASSEAPGFEAFF.

The chain joins TRBV4-3 to TRBJ2-5; TRBD1 matches at 10 bases. Gene TRBJ2-7 matches the end of the DNA better, so the J call may be wrong. The CDR3 length is 15 residues. The germline V gene encodes CDR1 LGHNA and CDR2 YSLEER. DNA of the CDR3: TGCGCCAGCAGCCACTCGGGACAGGGGCTTCACGAGCAGTACTTC. Its protein is CASSHSGQGLHEQYF.

This chain connects TRBV5-4 to TRBJ2-2; 7 bases line up with TRBD1. The CDR3 is 15 residues long. CDR1 and CDR2 (germline): SGHNT, YYREEE (reference sequence). The ends lost 6 bases at V and 3 bases at J; junction bases unmatched: 8. CDR3 protein: CASTRDRVDTGELFF. DNA of the CDR3: TGTGCCAGCACCCGAGACAGGGTCGACACCGGGGAGCTGTTTTTT. Filled out from reference TRBV5-4 and TRBJ2-2, the complete variable domain reads ETGVTQSPTHLIKTRGQQVTLRCSSQSGHNTVSWYQQALGQGPQFIFQYYREEENGRGNFPPRFSGLQFPNYSSELNVNALELDDSALYLCASTRDRVDTGELFFGEGSRLTVL.

This clone has just a few counts. The chain couples TRBV6-5 to TRBJ2-2; perhaps TRBD1 as D (6 bases). CDR1 MNHEY and CDR2 SVGAGI come from the germline V gene. The CDR3 spans 13 residues. Deletions cut 5 bases from V and 7 bases from J, with 11 bases between. The CDR3 nucleotides read TGTGCCAGCAGTACCAGGGGAAACGGGGAGCTGTTTTTT. Its translation is CASSTRGNGELFF.

The V gene is TRBV9, the J gene TRBJ2-3; 13 nucleotides match TRBD2. The CDR3 length is 15 residues. V lost 3 bases and J lost 6; bases outside the gene matches: 4. Germline CDR1 is SGDLS and CDR2 is YYNGEE. For the CDR3, the DNA is TGTGCCAGCAGCGCACTAGCGGGAGGGATTGATACGCAGTATTTT. It specifies CASSALAGGIDTQYF.

This chain links TRBV5-4 with TRBJ2-5; TRBD2 aligns across 9 bases. The V gene end was trimmed by 1 base and the J gene end by 1 base; junction bases not matched to a gene: 2. The length of the CDR3 is 15 residues. Germline V gene sequence: CDR1 SGHNT, CDR2 YYREEE (reference sequence). CDR3 nucleotide sequence: TGTGCCAGCAGCTTGCCTAGCGGGACCCAAGAGACCCAGTACTTC. It is translated as CASSLPSGTQETQYF.

This clone was recorded once. The genes are TRBV28 and TRBJ1-2; TRBD1 agrees at 7 bases. The V gene's germline CDR1 is MDHEN and CDR2 SYDVKM. V trimming: 4 bases; J trimming: 8 bases; junction bases outside the gene matches: 4. The CDR3 length is 12 residues. The CDR3 nucleotides read TGTGCCAGCAGTTCCGGACAGGAAGGCTACACCTTC. Protein product: CASSSGQEGYTF.

The DNA for the CDR3 is TGTGCCAGCCGGCGTGTAGGAGCTAACTATGGCTACACCTTC. Translation: CASRRVGANYGYTF. The V gene is TRBV28, the J gene TRBJ1-2; D remains ambiguous. In germline, CDR1 is MDHEN, CDR2 SYDVKM. V lost 8 bases and J lost 0, with 13 bases in between. The CDR3 consists of 14 residues.

The chain carries TRBV9 and TRBJ2-1; D gene uncertain. The germline V gene encodes CDR1 SGDLS and CDR2 YYNGEE. CDR3 length equals 15 residues. Trimming took off 0 bases at V and 5 bases at J, with 12 bases between the two ends. CDR3: CASSVGVGLDNEQFF. The CDR3 DNA sequence: TGTGCCAGCAGCGTAGGGGTCGGGTTGGACAATGAGCAGTTCTTC.

The V gene is TRBV13, the J gene TRBJ2-7, with D possibly TRBD1 on 6 matching bases. Germline CDR1 is PRHDT and CDR2 is FYEKMQ (reference sequence). Trimming removed 6 bases from V and 2 bases from J, with 14 bases in between. The CDR3 runs to 14 residues. CDR3 amino acids: CASRRGGGPYEQYF. CDR3 nucleotides: TGTGCCAGCAGACGAGGTGGGGGCCCCTACGAGCAGTACTTC.

The V call is TRBV4-3, the J call TRBJ1-2; 8 nucleotides agree with TRBD1. J was trimmed by 1 base and V by 4 bases; bases with no gene match: 11. CDR1 and CDR2 from the germline V gene are LGHNA and YSLEER. The CDR3 has 17 amino acids. The CDR3 reads CASSLGTGDTFNYGYTF. The CDR3 DNA reads as TGCGCCAGCAGCCTCGGGACAGGCGATACTTTTAACTATGGCTACACCTTC.

This clone was seen only a few times. The chain combines TRBV6-6 with TRBJ1-1; 8 positions match TRBD1. The CDR3 length is 15 residues. Trimming removed 4 bases from V and 1 base from J; junction bases left unmatched: 5. Germline V lookup: CDR1 MNHNY, CDR2 SVGAGI (reference sequence). CDR3 protein: CASSSYRGENTEAFF. The CDR3 bases are TGTGCCAGCAGTTCCTACAGGGGGGAGAACACTGAAGCTTTCTTT.

The count of this clone is one. CDR3 amino acids: CASRQLGASYEQYF. CDR3 DNA sequence: TGTGCCAGCAGACAGTTGGGGGCTTCCTACGAGCAGTACTTC. The J gene is TRBJ2-7, the V gene TRBV6-5, with a possible D match to TRBD1 (6 bases). In germline, CDR1 is MNHEY, CDR2 SVGAGI. Between the trimmed V and J ends, which lost 6 bases and 1 base, there was a span of 13 bases. The CDR3 covers 14 residues.

Only a few counts were recorded for this clone. This chain links TRBV4-1 with TRBJ2-5, with D maybe TRBD2 (5 bases). The V and J ends lost 0 bases and 2 bases respectively, with 13 bases between them. Germline loops: CDR1 MGHRA, CDR2 YSYEKL. The CDR3 is 16 amino acids. CDR3: CASSQDRGQPQETQYF. The CDR3 region has the DNA TGCGCCAGCAGCCAAGATAGAGGGCAGCCTCAAGAGACCCAGTACTTC.